This TCR beta chain was recorded in a study of T cells in Graves' hyperthyroidism and ophthalmopathy. The CDR3 regions of TCR beta were amplified from RNA transcripts. Carried out on the TCR CDR3, a first-round RT-PCR used the HTBI primer set. A single record per CDR3 protein comes from TCRdb applying MiXCR to the multiplex PCR reads. The repertoire holds around 280,000 distinct CDR3 sequences, around 15% seen once, with approximately 7.9% in the top ten. This clonotype was recorded at least ten times. The antigen is unknown. Study-wide points: Separation of ophthalmopathy from stable hyperthyroidism was achieved by a 13 V-J model.

This CDR3 has 18 amino acids. Trimming at V came to 4 bases and at J to 9 bases, leaving 15 bases not matched to a gene. CDR1 and CDR2 from the germline V gene are MNHEY and SVGEGT. Diagnostic assessment was based on clinical symptoms, serum thyroxine and TRAb, thyroid ultrasound and orbital computed tomography. The PBMCs were sourced from fresh peripheral blood (approximately 10 ml). J is TRBJ2-1 and V is TRBV6-2 or TRBV6-3; 13 nucleotides align to TRBD2. The specimen was blood. This TCR was sampled from a woman between 40 and 50 years old with Graves' hyperthyroidism. CDR3 region: CASSLWAGGTSGTGEQFF. CDR3 nucleotide sequence: TGTGCCAGCAGTTTATGGGCCGGGGGGACTAGCGGGACTGGTGAGCAGTTCTTC.